This TCR beta chain was sequenced in a study of CD8 T cells in ankylosing spondylitis. Study-level results: CD8+ by phenotype, disease-linked clones were relatively rare in peripheral blood.

TCRdb reprocessed the 5' RACE reads via MiXCR and lists one record per CDR3 protein. Of 200,000 or so distinct CDR3 sequences in the sample, 15% to 20% were seen once. This CDR3 comprises 18 residues. Germline V gives CDR1 SGHRS, CDR2 YFSETQ. V shed 3 bases, J shed 1 base, and the junction held 10 bases outside the gene matches. This clonotype was observed many times. Its antigen is still unknown. The sequencing sample was made of blood, either unsorted or a sorted T cell fraction (not recorded which). This chain connects TRBV5-1 to TRBJ2-2; 9 positions match TRBD2. This TCR came from a male donor aged 10 to 35 with ankylosing spondylitis or in good health (not recorded which). CDR3 amino acids: CASSWSSGLALNTGELFF. As DNA, the CDR3 is TGCGCCAGCAGCTGGAGTTCGGGACTAGCTTTGAACACCGGGGAGCTGTTTTTT.